This TCR beta chain was identified during a study of cytomegalovirus exposure and HLA in healthy donors. Study in general: Membership in the Caucasian-associated ancestry cluster was found for around 81% of around 380 genotyped donors.

With regard to this clone: The antigen remains unidentified.

With 60 Vbeta and 13 Jbeta primers, the PCR was carried out. Method: immunoSEQ multiplex PCR; TCRdb's copy keeps in-frame clones and lacks some. This repertoire shows 120,000 to 150,000 clones, roughly 72% found once; its top ten account for 2.1%. General study results and limits: Further analysis was carried out later, and it showed several of the most significant clusters appearing linked to common viral pathogens. High specificity and sensitivity for cytomegalovirus status were reported for the classifier.

This sequence was found in a man in his forties in good health and CMV-seronegative. Sample: PBMCs.

CDR3: CASSLTLRQQNTEAFF. The DNA of the CDR3 is TGTGCCAGCAGCTTAACATTAAGACAGCAGAACACTGAAGCTTTCTTT. The chain links TRBV7-6 to TRBJ1-1; TRBD1 might be the D (5 bases). Looked up from germline, CDR1 is SGHVS and CDR2 is FNYEAQ. V lost 2 bases to trimming and J lost 1 base, with 14 bases between them. This CDR3 has 16 residues.